This T cell receptor (beta chain) comes out of a study of cytomegalovirus exposure and HLA in healthy donors. Study-wide results and caveats: There were some V segments, including TRBV6-2 and TRBV6-3, excluded as indistinguishable. Altogether, 150 or so TCR beta chains were recorded as cytomegalovirus-associated.

The study ran its PCR with 60 Vbeta and 13 Jbeta primers. The repertoire was sequenced with immunoSEQ multiplex PCR; TCRdb's copy has only in-frame clones and lacks some. This table holds roughly 180,000 clones, under 90% found once. The germline V and J ends were trimmed by 0 bases and 6 bases, with 8 bases remaining between them. The CDR3 runs 13 residues. Germline V lookup: CDR1 SGDLS, CDR2 YYNGEE. Regarding this clone: Its specificity is unknown.

Sequencing used PBMCs. The source is a man aged 18 to 29 in good health and CMV-seronegative. The rearrangement links TRBV9 to TRBJ2-3; D is uncertain. In nucleotides, the CDR3 is TGTGCCAGCAGCGTAGACCCCGGGGATACGCAGTATTTT. Translated, it gives CASSVDPGDTQYF.